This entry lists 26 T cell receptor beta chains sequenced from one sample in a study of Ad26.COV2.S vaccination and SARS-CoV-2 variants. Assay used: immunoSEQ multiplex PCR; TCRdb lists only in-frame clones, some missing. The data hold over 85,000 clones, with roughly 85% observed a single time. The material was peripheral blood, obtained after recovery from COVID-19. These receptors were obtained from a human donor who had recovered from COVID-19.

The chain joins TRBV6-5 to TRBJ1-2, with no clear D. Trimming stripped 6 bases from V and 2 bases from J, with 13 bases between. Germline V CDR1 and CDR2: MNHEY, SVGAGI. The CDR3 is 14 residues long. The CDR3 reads CASRRVDLNYGYTF. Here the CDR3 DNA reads TGTGCCAGCAGGAGGGTCGACCTGAACTATGGCTACACCTTC.

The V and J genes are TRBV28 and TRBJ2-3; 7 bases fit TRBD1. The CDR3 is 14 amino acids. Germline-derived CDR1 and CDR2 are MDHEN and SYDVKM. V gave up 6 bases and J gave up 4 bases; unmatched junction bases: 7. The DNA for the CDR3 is TGTGCCAGCAGAAGACAGGGTGGCGCAGATACGCAGTATTTT. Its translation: CASRRQGGADTQYF.

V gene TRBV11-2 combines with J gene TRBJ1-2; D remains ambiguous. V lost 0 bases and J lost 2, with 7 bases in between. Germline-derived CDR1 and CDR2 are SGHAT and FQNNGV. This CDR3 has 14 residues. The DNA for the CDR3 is TGTGCCAGCAGCTTAGAGGCTCAAAACTATGGCTACACCTTC. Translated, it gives CASSLEAQNYGYTF.

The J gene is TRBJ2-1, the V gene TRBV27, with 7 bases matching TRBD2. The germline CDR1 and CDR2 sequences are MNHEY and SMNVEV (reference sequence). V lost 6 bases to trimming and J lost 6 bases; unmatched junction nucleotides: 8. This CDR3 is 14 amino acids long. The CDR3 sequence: CASSLSSGGNEQFF. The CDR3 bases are TGTGCCAGCAGCCTATCTAGCGGAGGCAATGAGCAGTTCTTC.

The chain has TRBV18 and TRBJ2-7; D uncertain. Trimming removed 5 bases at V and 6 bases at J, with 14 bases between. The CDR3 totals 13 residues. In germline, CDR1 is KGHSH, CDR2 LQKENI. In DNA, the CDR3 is TGTGCCAGCTCATCGCAAACCCGTGCCGAGCAGTACTTC. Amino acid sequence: CASSSQTRAEQYF.

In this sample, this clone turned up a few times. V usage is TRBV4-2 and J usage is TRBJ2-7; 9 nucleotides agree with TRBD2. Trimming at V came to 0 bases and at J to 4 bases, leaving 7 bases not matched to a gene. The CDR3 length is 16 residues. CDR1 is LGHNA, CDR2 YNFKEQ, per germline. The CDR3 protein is CASSQDGSSGSYEQYF. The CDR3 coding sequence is TGTGCCAGCAGCCAAGATGGTAGTAGCGGGAGTTACGAGCAGTACTTC.

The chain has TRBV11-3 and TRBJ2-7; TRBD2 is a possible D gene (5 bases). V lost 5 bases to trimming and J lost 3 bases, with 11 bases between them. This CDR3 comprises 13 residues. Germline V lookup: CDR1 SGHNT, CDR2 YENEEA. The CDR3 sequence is CASSPRRGYEQYF. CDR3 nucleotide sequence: TGTGCCAGCAGCCCTCGTCGGGGCTACGAGCAGTACTTC.

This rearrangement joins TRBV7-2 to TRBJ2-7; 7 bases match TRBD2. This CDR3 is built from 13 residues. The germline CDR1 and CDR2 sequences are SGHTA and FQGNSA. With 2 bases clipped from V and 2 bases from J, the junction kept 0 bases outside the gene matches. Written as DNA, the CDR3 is TGTGCCAGCAGCTTAAGCGGGACCTACGAGCAGTACTTC. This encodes CASSLSGTYEQYF.

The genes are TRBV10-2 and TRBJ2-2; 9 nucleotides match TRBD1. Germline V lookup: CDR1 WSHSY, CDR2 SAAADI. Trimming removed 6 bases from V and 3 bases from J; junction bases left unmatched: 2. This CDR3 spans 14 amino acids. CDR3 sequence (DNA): TGCGCCAGCAGGGGACAGGGTTACACCGGGGAGCTGTTTTTT. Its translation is CASRGQGYTGELFF.

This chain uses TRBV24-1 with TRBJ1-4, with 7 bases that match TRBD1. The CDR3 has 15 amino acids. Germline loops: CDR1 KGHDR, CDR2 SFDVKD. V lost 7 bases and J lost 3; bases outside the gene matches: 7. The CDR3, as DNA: TGTGCCACCAGCTCGACAGGGACAGCTAATGAAAAACTGTTTTTT. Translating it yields CATSSTGTANEKLFF.

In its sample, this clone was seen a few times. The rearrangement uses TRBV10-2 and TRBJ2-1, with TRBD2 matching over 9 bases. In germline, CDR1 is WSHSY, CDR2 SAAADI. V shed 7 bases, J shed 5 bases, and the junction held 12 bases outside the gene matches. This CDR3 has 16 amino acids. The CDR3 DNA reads TGCGCCAGCAAGGAGGTGATAGCGGGAGTCCACAATGAGCAGTTCTTC. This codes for CASKEVIAGVHNEQFF.

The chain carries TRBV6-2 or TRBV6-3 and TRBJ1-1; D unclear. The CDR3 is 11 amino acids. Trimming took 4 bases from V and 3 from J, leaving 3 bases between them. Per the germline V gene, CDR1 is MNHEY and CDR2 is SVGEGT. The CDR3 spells CASSFHTEAFF. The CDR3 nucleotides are TGTGCCAGCAGTTTCCACACTGAAGCTTTCTTT.

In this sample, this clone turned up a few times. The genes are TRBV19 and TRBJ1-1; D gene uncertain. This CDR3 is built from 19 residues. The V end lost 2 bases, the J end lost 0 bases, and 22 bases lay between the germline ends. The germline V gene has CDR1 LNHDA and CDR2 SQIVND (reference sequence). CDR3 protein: CASSIRAQTRKRMNTEAFF. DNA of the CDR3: TGTGCCAGTAGTATAAGGGCCCAAACAAGGAAGCGCATGAACACTGAAGCTTTCTTT.

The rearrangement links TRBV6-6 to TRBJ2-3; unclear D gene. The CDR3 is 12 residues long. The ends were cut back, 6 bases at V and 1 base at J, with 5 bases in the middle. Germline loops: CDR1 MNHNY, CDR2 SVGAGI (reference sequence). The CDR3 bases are TGTGCCAGCAGGGGTGGCACAGATACGCAGTATTTT. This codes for CASRGGTDTQYF.

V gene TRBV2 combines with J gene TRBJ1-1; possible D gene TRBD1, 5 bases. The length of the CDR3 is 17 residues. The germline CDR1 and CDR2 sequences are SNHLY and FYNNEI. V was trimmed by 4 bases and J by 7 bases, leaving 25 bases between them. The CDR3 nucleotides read TGTGCCAGCAGTGGGTCTGGCAGGACAAATTCCTGGCTTGAAGCTTTCTTT. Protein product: CASSGSGRTNSWLEAFF.

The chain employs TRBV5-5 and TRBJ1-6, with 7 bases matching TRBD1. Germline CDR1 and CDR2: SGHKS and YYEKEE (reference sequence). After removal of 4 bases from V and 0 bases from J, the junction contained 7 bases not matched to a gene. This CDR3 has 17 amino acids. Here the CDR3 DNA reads TGTGCCAGCAGCCCGGGACAGTCAAGCTCCTATAATTCACCCCTCCACTTT. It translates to CASSPGQSSSYNSPLHF.

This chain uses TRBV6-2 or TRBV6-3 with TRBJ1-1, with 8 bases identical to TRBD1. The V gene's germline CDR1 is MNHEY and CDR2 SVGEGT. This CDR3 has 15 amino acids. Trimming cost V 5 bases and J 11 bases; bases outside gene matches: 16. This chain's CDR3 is CASSPWSRTGWEAFF. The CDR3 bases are TGTGCCAGCAGTCCCTGGTCGAGGACAGGGTGGGAGGCTTTCTTT.

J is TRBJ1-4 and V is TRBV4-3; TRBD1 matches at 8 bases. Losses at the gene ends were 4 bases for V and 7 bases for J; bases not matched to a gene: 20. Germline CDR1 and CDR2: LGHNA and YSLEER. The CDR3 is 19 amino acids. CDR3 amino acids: CASSPFGQGEAWGGEKLFF. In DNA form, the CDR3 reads TGCGCCAGCAGCCCTTTCGGACAGGGAGAGGCCTGGGGGGGTGAAAAACTGTTTTTT.

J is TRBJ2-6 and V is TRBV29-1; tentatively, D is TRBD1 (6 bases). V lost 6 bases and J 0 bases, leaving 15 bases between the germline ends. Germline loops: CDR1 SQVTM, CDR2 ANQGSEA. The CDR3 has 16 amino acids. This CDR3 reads CSVSRDTDSGANVLTF. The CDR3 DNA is TGCAGCGTCTCCCGGGACACAGACTCTGGGGCCAACGTCCTGACTTTC.

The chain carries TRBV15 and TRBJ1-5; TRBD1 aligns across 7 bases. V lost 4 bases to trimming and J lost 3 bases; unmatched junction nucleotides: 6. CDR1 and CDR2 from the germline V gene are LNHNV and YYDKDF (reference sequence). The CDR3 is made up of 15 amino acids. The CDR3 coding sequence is TGTGCCACCAGCATGGAACAGGGGAACAATCAGCCCCAGCATTTT. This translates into CATSMEQGNNQPQHF. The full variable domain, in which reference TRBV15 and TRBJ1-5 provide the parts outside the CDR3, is DAMVIQNPRYQVTQFGKPVTLSCSQTLNHNVMYWYQQKSSQAPKLLFHYYDKDFNNEADTPDNFQSRRPNTSFCFLDIRSPGLGDTAMYLCATSMEQGNNQPQHFGDGTRLSIL.

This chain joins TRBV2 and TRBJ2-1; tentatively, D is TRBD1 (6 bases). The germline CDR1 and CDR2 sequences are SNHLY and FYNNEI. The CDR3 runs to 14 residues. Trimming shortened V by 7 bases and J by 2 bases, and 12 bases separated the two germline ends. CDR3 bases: TGTGCCAGCATAGAGGGGGAGCCCTACAATGAGCAGTTCTTC. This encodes CASIEGEPYNEQFF.

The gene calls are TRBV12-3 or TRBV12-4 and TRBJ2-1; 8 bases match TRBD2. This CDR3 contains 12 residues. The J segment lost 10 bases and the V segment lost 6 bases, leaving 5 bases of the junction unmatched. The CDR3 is CASRRTSREQFF. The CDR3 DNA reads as TGTGCCAGCAGGAGGACTAGCCGCGAGCAGTTCTTC.

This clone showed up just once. The CDR3 spells CASSEIGGRTDTQYF. In DNA, the CDR3 is TGCGCCAGCAGTGAAATTGGCGGGAGGACAGATACGCAGTATTTT. The rearrangement links TRBV10-2 to TRBJ2-3; 8 bases fit TRBD2. This CDR3 has 15 amino acids. CDR1 and CDR2 from the germline V gene are WSHSY and SAAADI. The V segment lost 3 bases and the J segment 3 bases; nucleotides outside the gene matches: 5.

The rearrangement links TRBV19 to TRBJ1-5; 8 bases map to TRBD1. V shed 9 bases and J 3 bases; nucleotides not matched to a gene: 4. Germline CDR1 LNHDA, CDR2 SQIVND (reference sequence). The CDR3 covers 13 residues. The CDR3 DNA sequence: TGTGCCAGCGACAGGGGTCACAATCAGCCCCAGCATTTT. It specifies CASDRGHNQPQHF.

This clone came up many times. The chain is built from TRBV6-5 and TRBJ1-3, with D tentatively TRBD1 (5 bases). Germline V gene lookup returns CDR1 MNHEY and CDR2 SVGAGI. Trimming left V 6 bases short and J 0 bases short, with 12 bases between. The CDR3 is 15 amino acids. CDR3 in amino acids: CASSPWGSSGNTIYF. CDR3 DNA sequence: TGTGCCAGCAGCCCGTGGGGGTCCTCTGGAAACACCATATATTTT.

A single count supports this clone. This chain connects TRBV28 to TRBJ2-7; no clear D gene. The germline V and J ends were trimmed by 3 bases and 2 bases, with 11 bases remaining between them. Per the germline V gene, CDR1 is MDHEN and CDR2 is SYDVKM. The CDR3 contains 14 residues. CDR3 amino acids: CASSFGDGAYEQYF. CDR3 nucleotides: TGTGCCAGCAGTTTTGGAGACGGTGCCTACGAGCAGTACTTC.